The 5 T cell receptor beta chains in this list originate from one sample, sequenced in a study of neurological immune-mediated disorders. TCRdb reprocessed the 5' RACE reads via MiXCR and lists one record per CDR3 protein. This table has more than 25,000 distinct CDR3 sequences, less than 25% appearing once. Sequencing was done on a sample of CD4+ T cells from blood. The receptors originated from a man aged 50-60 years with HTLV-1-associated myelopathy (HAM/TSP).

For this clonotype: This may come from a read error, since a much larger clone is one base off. The CDR3 DNA follows: TGCAGTGCTAGGTCTTTAAGGTCAGGGGGTGGGGTCCAGACCCAGCATTTT. It yields the protein CSARSLRSGGGVQTQHF. The rearrangement joins TRBV20-1 to TRBJ1-5; 7 positions match TRBD1. The germline gives CDR1 DFQATT, CDR2 SNEGSKA (reference sequence). V shed 3 bases and J 11 bases; nucleotides not matched to a gene: 22. The CDR3 loop spans 17 amino acids.

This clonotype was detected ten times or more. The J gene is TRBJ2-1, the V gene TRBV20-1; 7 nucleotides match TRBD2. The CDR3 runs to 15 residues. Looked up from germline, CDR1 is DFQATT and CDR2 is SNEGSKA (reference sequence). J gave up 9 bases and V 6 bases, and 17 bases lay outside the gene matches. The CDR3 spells CSAPTPSGGGFEQFF. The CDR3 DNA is TGCAGTGCGCCAACTCCTAGCGGCGGGGGTTTTGAGCAGTTCTTC.

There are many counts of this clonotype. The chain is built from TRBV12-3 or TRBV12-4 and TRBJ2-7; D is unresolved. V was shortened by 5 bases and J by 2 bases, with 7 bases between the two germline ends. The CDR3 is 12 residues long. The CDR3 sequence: CASSVGPYEQYF. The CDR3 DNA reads TGTGCCAGCAGTGTTGGCCCCTACGAGCAGTACTTC.

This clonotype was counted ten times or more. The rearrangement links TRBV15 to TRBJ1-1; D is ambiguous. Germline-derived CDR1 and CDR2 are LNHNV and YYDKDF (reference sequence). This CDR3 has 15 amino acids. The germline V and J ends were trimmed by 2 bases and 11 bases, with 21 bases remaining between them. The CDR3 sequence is CATSRLTGPRRGAFF. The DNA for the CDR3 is TGTGCCACCAGCAGATTAACCGGGCCCAGGCGAGGGGCTTTCTTT.

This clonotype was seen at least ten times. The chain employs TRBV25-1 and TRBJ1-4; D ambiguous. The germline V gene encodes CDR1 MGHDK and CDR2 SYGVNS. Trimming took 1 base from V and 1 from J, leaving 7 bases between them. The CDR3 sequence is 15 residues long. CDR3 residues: CASSESRVTNEKLFF. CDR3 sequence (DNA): TGTGCCAGCAGTGAATCAAGGGTAACTAATGAAAAACTGTTTTTT.